This T cell receptor beta chain was profiled in a study of cytomegalovirus exposure and HLA in healthy donors (dated by TCRdb to about 2017). Background for the entire study: An earlier analysis of around 600 of the donors reported approximately 300 Gb of sequence data and 117 million unique TCR beta sequences from some 180 million T cells. To decide whether each TCR beta V gene segment behaved as functional or pseudogenic, an earlier analysis of fewer than 750 of the donors relied on high-throughput TCR beta sequencing. In the later analysis, no new phenotypic data were used to find candidate immune exposures; instead, reliance was placed on TCR beta sequences and their occurrence across donors. Because of strong linkage in the cohort, five DR-DQ haplotypes were treated as single units for association and clustering. To predict cytomegalovirus infection status, the study combined high-throughput TCR immunosequencing, statistical association of individual TCRs with disease status, and machine learning. On average, about 240,000 unique TCR beta nucleotide sequences were sequenced per donor among fewer than 500 genotyped donors of the cohort, with roughly 20% of those sequences being non-productive. Of the approximately 400 genotyped donors, approximately 80% fell in the genetic ancestry cluster associated with self-reported Caucasian donors. Donor age, sex, ethnicity and CMV serostatus were compiled alongside the repertoire data. The study was designed to test whether signatures of past pathogen exposure could be identified by cataloging public T cell receptors. A later analysis re-analyzed previously published TCR beta repertoires from about 600 donors and added high-resolution HLA genotyping to study TCR occurrence patterns. An early release that covered roughly 600 HLA-typed donors contained about 300 gigabases of sequencing data and around 80 million unique TCR sequences. The number of donors typed differed by locus, with 629-630 for A, B, C, DRB1 and DQB1, more than 500 for DQA1, 600 to 610 for DPA1, and 472 for DPB1. Every repertoire in the discovery cohort had been generated on one and the same sequencing platform. The study profiled the T cell repertoires of 666 subjects by immunosequencing and related them to cytomegalovirus serostatus. A later genetic analysis used genome-wide SNP genotypes for about three fifths of the 666 donors, treating that subset as a discovery cohort. Besides the first cohort of 500 to 700 subjects, a separate validation cohort made up of about 120 different subjects was used. HLA typing included class I and class II loci at four-digit resolution.

At the junction V is shortened by 1 base and J by 0 bases, with 12 bases in between. Reading the germline V gene gives CDR1 KGHSH and CDR2 LQKENI. Inclusive of the bounding cysteine and phenylalanine, the CDR3 is 17 residues long. Only the CDR3 part of the read is kept: 51 bases, read in frame from the first base. In total, around 600 healthy bone marrow donors made up the cohort. Cohort members were all nominally healthy when sampled, although unrecorded immune exposures were likely present. The donor tested CMV seronegative, placing the donor among the approximately 360 seronegative members of the cohort. A peripheral blood sample was provided by each donor, and peripheral blood mononuclear cells were used for TCR beta sequencing. Genomic DNA extraction from the blood cell samples was performed with the Qiagen DNeasy Blood Extraction Kit. Library construction relied on the immunoSEQ multiplex PCR assay. The multiplex PCR relied on a mix of 60 forward primers for TCR Vbeta segments and 13 reverse primers for TCR Jbeta segments. A multiplex PCR assay on genomic DNA amplified the CDR3 region of rearranged TCR beta genes. The Illumina HiSeq System was used to sequence the amplified TCR beta libraries as 87-base-pair reads. On the study's bioinformatics: In a later analysis, tens of millions of unique TCR beta chains were counted across the 500 to 850 repertoires, and about 10 million of these chains were shared by at least two donors. To remove PCR and sequencing errors, raw reads were error-corrected and collapsed into unique sequences using a nearest-neighbor algorithm that merged closely related sequences. Alignment of CDR3 sequences to IMGT reference sequences was used to assign V, D and J gene segments. For a sequence to be retained, a match of at least six nucleotides to both a V gene segment and a J gene segment was required. A rearrangement was called productive if the CDR3 had no stop codons and remained in frame with V and J, and every other rearrangement was called non-productive. Following IMGT convention, CDR3 was defined as the stretch from the second conserved V-encoded cysteine up to the conserved J-encoded phenylalanine. Sequences without an unambiguous match to a single V gene segment were excluded from the earlier analysis of almost 600 of the donors. In an earlier analysis of approximately 610 of the donors, V segments were called functional above 56.7% productive rearrangements and were called segregating when the between-donor standard deviation exceeded 5%. A statistical classification framework was built to diagnose cytomegalovirus status from the catalog of TCR beta chain sequences. V and J gene assignment, in a later analysis, came from comparing TCR nucleotide sequences with IMGT/GENE-DB human TR gene sequences. In a later analysis, CDR3 sequences and most-parsimonious VDJ recombination scenarios were assigned using the TCRdist pipeline. In a later analysis, each TCR beta chain was defined by its CDR3 amino acid sequence together with its V-gene family, and reads lacking a unique V-gene family were excluded. As a way to deal with suspected cross-contamination and a sequencing artifact, a later analysis dropped 500 to 700 nucleotide sequences that were highly shared and had low generation probability. For each public chain, a later analysis derived a clonal expansion index from normalized ranks of inferred template counts within each repertoire. A later analysis computed generation probabilities with a VDJ recombination model fitted to out-of-frame rearrangements, and checked the results against IGoR. A later analysis scored TCR-TCR, TCR-HLA and TCR-CMV co-occurrence with hypergeometric tests, applying a repertoire-size bias correction to TCR pairs. A later analysis estimated false discovery rates by permuting HLA or CMV assignments 20 times. A later analysis grouped co-occurring TCRs with DBSCAN, adding TCRdist sequence similarity when clustering within HLA-allele-positive subsets. Repertoires with fewer than 30,000 or more than 120,000 public chains, plus five repertoires with anomalous nucleotide sharing, were excluded from co-occurrence clustering. Held by TCRdb, this immuneACCESS table contains in-frame sequences only and omits some clones. Under half of the omission traces to an unresolved V gene where checked; the cause of the rest is unknown. V and J calls and clone size are those listed in that table; D and trimming were worked out from the DNA. The sample yields some 150,000 clones; roughly 80% were counted once. The ten top clones hold about 1.3% of the sample.

Of note for this clone: The antigen this receptor binds is unknown. Per-base quality was not reported, and no clone a single base away is much larger than it.

Overall study outcomes, separate from this receptor: A later genetic analysis associated a missense DCLRE1C variant with V-gene and J-gene trimming of TCR beta chains, and an independent cohort replicated the association. Specific HLA alleles were associated with over 15,000 TCR beta sequences at a false discovery rate of 0.05 in a later analysis. Because counts were too low, some 17 rarely observed V segments, including chromosome 9 orphons, were excluded from the earlier analysis of roughly 580 of the donors. In a later analysis, HLA-associated TCR beta chains showed more clonal expansion and lower generation probabilities than non-associated chains that were equally common. When HLA alleles, especially DR and DQ, strongly co-occurred, attributing TCR associations to individual alleles was difficult. CMV serostatus was the only immune exposure information available for the cohort. An earlier analysis of approximately 500 of the donors showed that most TCR beta V segments appeared in productive rearrangements either about 87% or about 30% of the time, which broadly matched IMGT annotations. The study listed around 160 TCR beta chains as associated with cytomegalovirus. The presence/absence analyses assumed that sequencing depth was roughly uniform across donors, and that assumption may not be true. This cohort had only TCR beta chains sequenced, and the lack of alpha or paired-chain data limited which features could be detected. A group of highly shared sequence variants was considered likely to be a technical artifact of the sequencing pipeline. A later analysis found that most CMV-associated TCR beta chains appeared HLA-restricted, with HLA associations seemingly driven largely by CMV exposure. Because some donors lacked HLA typing at each locus, the association tests relied only on the typed subset. In a later genetic analysis, fewer N-insertions in productive TCRs were reported among donors in an Asian-associated ancestry cluster than the roughly 700-donor mean. Linkage disequilibrium might explain the correlated functional status among segregating V segments, but an unknown experimental factor could not be excluded. Most TCR sequences were seen in very few donors, while some public TCRs were found in many individuals. A further reported finding was that TCR beta sequences accurately predicted the HLA-A and HLA-B alleles for most subjects in the first cohort. The authors suggested that the approach could potentially be extended to other disease states and immunological phenotypes. Some IMGT-functional V segments, including TRBV6-2 and TRBV6-3, could not be distinguished by the 87-base-pair reads and were therefore excluded. Three of the identified cytomegalovirus-associated TCR beta chains were confirmed in vitro to be specific for cytomegalovirus antigens. The classifier was reported to diagnose cytomegalovirus status with high specificity and sensitivity in both the original and validation cohorts. According to a later analysis, TCR association rates differed among HLA loci, with DRB1 alleles showing the most associated TCRs and HLA-C alleles showing the fewest. Several of the top co-occurrence clusters appeared to be linked to parvovirus B19, influenza, CMV and Epstein-Barr virus, according to a later analysis.

The receptor was isolated from a woman in her 50s in good health and CMV-seronegative. The sequence links TRBV18 to TRBJ2-2, with no confidently assigned D gene. The sample taken for sequencing was PBMCs. The CDR3 amino acid sequence is: CASSPQVAAPNTGELFF. The nucleotide sequence reads TGTGCCAGCTCACCACAGGTAGCAGCTCCGAACACCGGGGAGCTGTTTTTT.